Shown below are 5 T cell receptor beta chains from a single sample sequenced in a study of shared clonotypes between healthy human individuals. TCRdb's copy holds only in-frame clones and misses some; the assay was immunoSEQ multiplex PCR. The data contain some 1.4 million clones, about 96% of them singletons. Sequencing used naive CD4+ T cells sorted from blood. Specified subset: CD45RA+ positively selected. Source of these receptors: a young man in good health.

J is TRBJ2-2 and V is TRBV18; 9 positions match TRBD1. With V trimmed by 1 base and J by 4 bases, 7 bases remained unmatched. Germline V gives CDR1 KGHSH, CDR2 LQKENI. The CDR3 length is 17 residues. CDR3 bases: TGTGCCAGCTCACCACTTAGGGACAGGGCTTCCACCGGGGAGCTGTTTTTT. Its protein is CASSPLRDRASTGELFF.

The J gene is TRBJ1-1, the V gene TRBV7-9; D uncertain. V lost 2 bases to trimming and J lost 12 bases, with 16 bases between them. The CDR3 runs to 13 residues. Germline values: CDR1 SEHNR, CDR2 FQNEAQ (reference sequence). The DNA of the CDR3 is TGTGCCAGCAGCTTAAGGGATGAGGTGGCGACTTTCTTT. It is translated as CASSLRDEVATFF.

The gene calls are TRBV20-1 and TRBJ2-5; D is perhaps TRBD2 (5 bases). The CDR3 has 11 residues. Germline V gene sequence: CDR1 DFQATT, CDR2 SNEGSKA (reference sequence). The CDR3 loop is CQLSRGETQYF. The CDR3, as DNA: TGCCAACTATCCCGGGGAGAGACCCAGTACTTC.

This chain uses TRBV5-5 with TRBJ2-5, with D tentatively TRBD1 or TRBD2 (5 bases each). Germline CDR1 is SGHKS and CDR2 is YYEKEE (reference sequence). Deletions cut 4 bases from V and 4 bases from J, with 14 bases between. This CDR3 is built from 14 residues. Written as DNA, the CDR3 is TGTGCCAGCAGCGGTTCTCGTGGGGGAGAGACCCAGTACTTC. It is translated as CASSGSRGGETQYF. Drawing the rest from reference TRBV5-5 and TRBJ2-5, the complete variable domain is DAGVTQSPTHLIKTRGQQVTLRCSPISGHKSVSWYQQVLGQGPQFIFQYYEKEERGRGNFPDRFSARQFPNYSSELNVNALLLGDSALYLCASSGSRGGETQYFGPGTRLLVL.

This chain uses TRBV5-4 with TRBJ2-1, with D perhaps given as TRBD1 or TRBD2 (6 bases each). V lost 0 bases, J lost 2 bases, and 12 bases lay in between. The length of the CDR3 is 16 residues. From germline, CDR1 is SGHNT and CDR2 YYREEE (reference sequence). The CDR3: CASSLDGGATYNEQFF. In DNA form, the CDR3 reads TGTGCCAGCAGCTTGGACGGGGGCGCTACCTACAATGAGCAGTTCTTC.